These T cell receptor beta chains were read from a single sample in a study of T-cell memory formation after mild COVID-19. MiXCR, applied by TCRdb to the 5' RACE reads, yields one record per CDR3 protein. Here the sample spans around 300,000 distinct CDR3 sequences, over 15% being singletons. The source material was PBMCs or a T cell subset sorted from them (not recorded which). The receptors originated from a man aged 18 to 30 who had mild COVID-19 (a few samples of this study predate the infection). Cell type and time point are not known. CDR3s include the opening cysteine and the closing phenylalanine or tryptophan. Fields, in order: clone size, V gene, D gene, J gene, CDR3 protein, CDR3 DNA. A D gene is named only where the DNA matches it firmly. Not all rows give a size; the values are once, few, many and, for expanded clones, a class.

-	TRBV15	-	TRBJ1-3	CATSREGTGNTIYF	TGTGCCACCAGCAGAGAAGGGACTGGAAACACCATATATTTT
once	TRBV20-1	-	TRBJ1-6	CSARDTGNSPLHF	TGCAGTGCTAGAGATACAGGGAATTCACCCCTCCACTTT
-	TRBV12-3/TRBV12-4	TRBD2	TRBJ2-3	CASSQAGTRLTTDTQYF	TGTGCCAGCAGCCAGGCCGGGACTAGGCTTACCACAGATACGCAGTATTTT
-	TRBV21-1	-	TRBJ2-7	CASPTSGGYEQYF	TGTGCCAGCCCGACTAGCGGGGGCTACGAGCAGTACTTC
few	TRBV6-2/TRBV6-3	-	TRBJ2-5	CASSYDFQETQYF	TGTGCCAGCAGTTACGACTTCCAAGAGACCCAGTACTTC
-	TRBV6-5	-	TRBJ2-7	CASSPDSTYEQYF	TGTGCCAGCAGCCCGGACAGTACCTACGAGCAGTACTTC
few	TRBV4-3	-	TRBJ1-6	CASSQEPHGAGSPLHF	TGCGCCAGCAGCCAAGAACCCCATGGGGCCGGTTCACCCCTCCACTTT
-	TRBV12-3/TRBV12-4	TRBD1	TRBJ1-2	CASSLWDRSYGYTF	TGTGCCAGCAGTTTATGGGACAGGAGCTATGGCTACACCTTC
-	TRBV6-6	TRBD1	TRBJ1-5	CASTGQGHQPQHF	TGTGCCAGCACGGGACAGGGTCATCAGCCCCAGCATTTT
-	TRBV7-6	-	TRBJ2-3	CASSPSWFGPSTDTQYF	TGTGCCAGCAGCCCCTCTTGGTTCGGGCCTAGCACAGATACGCAGTATTTT
-	TRBV5-6	-	TRBJ2-5	CASSSGHQETQYF	TGTGCCAGCAGCTCAGGACATCAAGAGACCCAGTACTTC
few	TRBV6-5	TRBD1	TRBJ1-2	CASARTGLSYGYTF	TGTGCCAGCGCACGGACAGGGCTCAGCTATGGCTACACCTTC
few	TRBV5-1	TRBD2	TRBJ2-2	CASSSIAGRNTGELFF	TGCGCCAGCAGCTCAATAGCGGGGCGGAACACCGGGGAGCTGTTTTTT
few	TRBV4-2	TRBD1	TRBJ2-6	CASSPRQGASGANVLTF	TGTGCCAGCAGCCCCCGACAGGGGGCCTCTGGGGCCAACGTCCTGACTTTC
-	TRBV20-1	TRBD2	TRBJ2-3	CSARSPGLAGGRGDTQYF	TGCAGTGCTAGATCCCCGGGACTAGCGGGGGGGCGGGGAGATACGCAGTATTTT
-	TRBV10-3	-	TRBJ1-4	CAISESAGSNEKLFF	TGTGCCATCAGTGAGTCGGCGGGTTCTAATGAAAAACTGTTTTTT
-	TRBV28	-	TRBJ2-1	CASRNALGNEQFF	TGTGCCAGCAGAAACGCCTTGGGGAATGAGCAGTTCTTC
-	TRBV9	-	TRBJ1-6	CASSVGGTGEVALHF	TGTGCCAGCAGCGTAGGGGGGACGGGCGAGGTGGCCCTCCACTTT
few	TRBV7-8	-	TRBJ2-7	CASSFMREQYF	TGTGCCAGCAGCTTTATGCGTGAGCAGTACTTC
-	TRBV6-6	TRBD1	TRBJ2-3	CASRKQGAGTDTQYF	TGTGCCAGCAGGAAACAGGGGGCAGGCACAGATACGCAGTATTTT
-	TRBV6-1	TRBD1	TRBJ2-7	CASRADRGASYEQYF	TGTGCCAGCAGGGCAGACAGGGGGGCATCCTACGAGCAGTACTTC
-	TRBV29-1	-	TRBJ1-1	CSHRSETEAFF	TGCAGCCACCGGTCTGAGACCGAAGCTTTCTTT
-	TRBV5-6	TRBD1	TRBJ2-1	CASSLPGQGNRNEQFF	TGTGCCAGCAGCTTGCCGGGACAGGGGAATAGGAATGAGCAGTTCTTC
few	TRBV4-2	TRBD2	TRBJ2-3	CASSQGGGTSPADTQYF	TGTGCCAGCAGCCAAGGGGGGGGGACCTCTCCGGCAGATACGCAGTATTTT
-	TRBV2	-	TRBJ1-5	CASKRQSNQPQHF	TGTGCCAGCAAACGACAGAGCAATCAGCCCCAGCATTTT
-	TRBV7-9	TRBD2	TRBJ2-1	CASSPAREGNEQFF	TGTGCCAGCAGCCCCGCGCGGGAGGGGAATGAGCAGTTCTTC
-	TRBV4-2	TRBD1	TRBJ1-1	CASSHSTGSEMNTEAFF	TGTGCCAGCAGCCACTCGACAGGGAGCGAAATGAACACTGAAGCTTTCTTT
-	TRBV25-1	-	TRBJ1-6	CASSATTGWNSPLHF	TGTGCCAGCAGTGCCACGACAGGCTGGAATTCACCCCTCCACTTT
-	TRBV29-1	TRBD2	TRBJ2-3	CSVEDMTSGLSDTQYF	TGCAGCGTTGAAGATATGACTAGCGGATTGTCGGATACGCAGTATTTT
few	TRBV6-5	-	TRBJ1-2	CASSSSTVSGYTF	TGTGCCAGCAGTTCCTCGACGGTATCTGGCTACACCTTC
-	TRBV10-3	-	TRBJ1-5	CAISESTGNQPQHF	TGTGCCATCAGTGAGTCGACAGGCAATCAGCCCCAGCATTTT
-	TRBV24-1	TRBD1	TRBJ2-3	CATSDPGTGAADTQYF	TGTGCCACCAGTGACCCCGGGACAGGGGCGGCAGATACGCAGTATTTT
-	TRBV6-1	-	TRBJ2-5	CASSEVAEDSQETQYF	TGTGCCAGCAGTGAAGTGGCTGAGGACAGCCAAGAGACCCAGTACTTC
-	TRBV29-1	-	TRBJ1-1	CSVADTGGTPEAFF	TGCAGCGTTGCAGACACGGGGGGAACCCCTGAAGCTTTCTTT
-	TRBV7-2	-	TRBJ2-5	CASSSEGGSGHWRETQYF	TGTGCCAGCAGCTCAGAAGGGGGTAGCGGGCATTGGCGAGAGACCCAGTACTTC
-	TRBV7-2	-	TRBJ2-7	CASSARPYEQYF	TGTGCCAGCAGTGCTAGACCCTACGAGCAGTACTTC
-	TRBV12-3/TRBV12-4	-	TRBJ2-1	CASSLARGGGNNEQFF	TGTGCCAGCAGTTTAGCGCGGGGAGGGGGCAACAATGAGCAGTTCTTC
-	TRBV7-9	TRBD1	TRBJ1-4	CASEGQGESEKLFF	TGTGCCAGCGAAGGACAGGGGGAGAGTGAAAAACTGTTTTTT
-	TRBV20-1	-	TRBJ2-7	CSAIGIYEQYF	TGCAGTGCTATTGGGATCTACGAGCAGTACTTC
few	TRBV12-3/TRBV12-4	-	TRBJ1-5	CASSLNDQPQHF	TGTGCCAGCAGTTTAAATGATCAGCCCCAGCATTTT
few	TRBV5-6	-	TRBJ1-2	CASSLRHNYGYTF	TGTGCCAGCAGCTTACGACATAACTATGGCTACACCTTC
-	TRBV12-3/TRBV12-4	-	TRBJ1-2	CASSSQQGLISLSDYGYTF	TGTGCCAGCAGTTCACAGCAGGGGCTCATCTCGCTATCGGACTATGGCTACACCTTC
-	TRBV20-1	-	TRBJ1-2	CSARRWGYGYTF	TGCAGTGCTAGACGGTGGGGTTATGGCTACACCTTC
-	TRBV5-1	-	TRBJ2-4	CASSTGETKNIQYF	TGCGCCAGCTCTACGGGGGAAACCAAAAACATTCAGTACTTC
-	TRBV6-2/TRBV6-3	-	TRBJ2-7	CASSRGGSSGGYEQYF	TGTGCCAGCAGTCGCGGCGGCTCGTCAGGTGGGTACGAGCAGTACTTC
-	TRBV20-1	TRBD1	TRBJ2-3	CSARGPGQGIDTQYF	TGCAGTGCTAGGGGCCCGGGACAGGGGATAGATACGCAGTATTTT
few	TRBV9	-	TRBJ1-1	CASSARQNTEAFF	TGTGCCAGCAGCGCACGGCAGAACACTGAAGCTTTCTTT
-	TRBV2	TRBD1	TRBJ2-7	CASSAHRGIYEQYF	TGTGCCAGCAGTGCCCACAGGGGGATCTACGAGCAGTACTTC